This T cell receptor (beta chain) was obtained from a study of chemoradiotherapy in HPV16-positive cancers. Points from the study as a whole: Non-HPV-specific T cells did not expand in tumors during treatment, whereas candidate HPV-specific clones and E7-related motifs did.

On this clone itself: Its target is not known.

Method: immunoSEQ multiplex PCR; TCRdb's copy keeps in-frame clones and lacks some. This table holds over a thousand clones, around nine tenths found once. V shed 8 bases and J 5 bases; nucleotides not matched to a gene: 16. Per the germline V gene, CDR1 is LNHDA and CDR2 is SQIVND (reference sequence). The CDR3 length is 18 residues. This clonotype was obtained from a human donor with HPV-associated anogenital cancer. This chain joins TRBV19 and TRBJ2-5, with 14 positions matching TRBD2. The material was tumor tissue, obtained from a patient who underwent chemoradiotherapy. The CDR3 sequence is CASSNISGTSGRLETQYF. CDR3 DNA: TGTGCCAGTTCAAATATTTCAGGGACTAGCGGGAGATTGGAGACCCAGTACTTC.